This T cell receptor beta chain was found in a study of T-cell memory formation after mild COVID-19 (dated by TCRdb to about 2021). Context from the whole study: TCR sequence clusters from the two donors were found to be largely donor specific. T-cell clones expanding and contracting after mild COVID-19 in a couple of donors were tracked by longitudinal TCRalpha and TCRbeta repertoire sequencing. The cohort was made up of two young adult volunteers, one female and one male, who were previously healthy. Study-wide conclusions, independent of this receptor: The study included only a couple of mild cases, and larger cohorts that include severe cases with pre-infection samples were judged to be necessary. Some responding clones were detected in pre-infection memory, suggesting pre-existing cross-reactive memory T cells joined the SARS-CoV-2 response. Contracting CD4+ clones were located mainly in the CM and EM memory subsets, whereas CD8+ clones were found to be enriched in EMRA. SARS-CoV-2 specificity was not confirmed for the second-wave clones peaking on day 37. Clones contracting from day 15 to 85 had balanced CD4/CD8 phenotypes, while a second wave expanding from day 15 to 37 was biased towards CD4+.

A note on this clonotype: No cognate antigen has been identified for it. The junction shows a germline mismatch at one end, possibly a read error.

Ficoll-Paque density gradient centrifugation was used to isolate PBMCs. CDR1 SGHRS and CDR2 YFSETQ are derived from the germline V gene. The CDR3 holds 14 amino acids from the cysteine to the phenylalanine. Only the CDR3 DNA stays, 42 bases, in frame from base 1. The data were produced on an Illumina NovaSeq 6000. cDNA libraries for TCRalpha and TCRbeta were prepared by 5'RACE using constant-segment primers, with sample barcodes and unique molecular identifiers added. RNA was extracted from every sample with Trizol reagent. Libraries were amplified in two PCR steps, with a second sample barcode and Illumina TruSeq adapters added in the second step. Libraries were sequenced on an Illumina NovaSeq with 2 x 150 bp paired-end reads. On the study's bioinformatics: Reads were demultiplexed and collapsed into UMI-guided consensus sequences with migec v1.2.7. Using mixcr v2.1.11, the UMI consensuses were aligned to TRA and TRB V and J templates and assembled into clonotypes. Expanded or contracted clonotypes were those called significant by both edgeR and NoisET, with noise models trained on biological replicates. edgeR calls used a false discovery rate-adjusted p below 0.01 and a log2 fold-change threshold of 1. PCA with hierarchical clustering of max-normalized trajectories of the 1000 most abundant clonotypes was used as exploratory dynamics analysis. Each responding clone was given a CD4 or CD8 phenotype based on the CD4+ and CD8+ repertoires, which had been sequenced separately. TCRdb trimmed the raw reads at Q25, called clones with MiXCR and kept productive beta chains. Rows are combined by CDR3 protein, so each entry shows the most common genes and DNA. TCRdb, not the original authors, processed these V and J calls. This sample is represented by about 84,000 distinct CDR3 sequences; 11% to 15% of them were singletons. About a third of the sample is held by the ten biggest clonotypes.

Material: PBMCs or a T cell subset sorted from them (not recorded which). This clonotype was obtained from an adult woman who had mild COVID-19 (a few samples of this study predate the infection). The sample titles of this study are shuffled in the database, so cell type and time point are left out; the donor was told from shared clones. The receptor chain draws on TRBV5-1 and TRBJ1-3; the D segment cannot be called with confidence. The CDR3 protein is CASSLEGSGSTIYF. The DNA sequence is TGCGCCAGCAGCTTGGAGGGATCTGGAAGCACCATATATTTT.